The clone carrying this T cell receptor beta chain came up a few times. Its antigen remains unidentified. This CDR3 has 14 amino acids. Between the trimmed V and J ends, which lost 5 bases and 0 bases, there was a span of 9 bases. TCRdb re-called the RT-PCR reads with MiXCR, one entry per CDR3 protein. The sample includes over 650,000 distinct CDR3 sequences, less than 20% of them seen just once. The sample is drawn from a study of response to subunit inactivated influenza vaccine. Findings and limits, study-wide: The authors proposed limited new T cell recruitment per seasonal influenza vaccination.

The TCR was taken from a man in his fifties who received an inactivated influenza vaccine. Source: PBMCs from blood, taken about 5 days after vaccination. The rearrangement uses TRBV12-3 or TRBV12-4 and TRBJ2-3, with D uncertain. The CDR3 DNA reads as TGTGCCAGCAGTATCCAGGCCAGCACAGATACGCAGTATTTT. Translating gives CASSIQASTDTQYF.